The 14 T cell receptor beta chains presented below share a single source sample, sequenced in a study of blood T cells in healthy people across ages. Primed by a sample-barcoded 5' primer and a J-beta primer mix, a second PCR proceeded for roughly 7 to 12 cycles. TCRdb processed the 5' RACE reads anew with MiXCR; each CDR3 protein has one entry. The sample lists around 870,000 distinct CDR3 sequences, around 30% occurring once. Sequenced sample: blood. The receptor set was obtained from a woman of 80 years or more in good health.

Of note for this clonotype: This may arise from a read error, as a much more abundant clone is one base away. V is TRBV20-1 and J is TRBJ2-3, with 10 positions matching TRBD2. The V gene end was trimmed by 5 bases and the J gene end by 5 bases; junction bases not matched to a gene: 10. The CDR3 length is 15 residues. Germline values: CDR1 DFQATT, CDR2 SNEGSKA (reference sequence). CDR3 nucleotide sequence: TGCAGTGCTCCCAAGCGGGGGGGTGTCATAGATACGCAGTATTTT. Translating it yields CSAPKRGGVIDTQYF.

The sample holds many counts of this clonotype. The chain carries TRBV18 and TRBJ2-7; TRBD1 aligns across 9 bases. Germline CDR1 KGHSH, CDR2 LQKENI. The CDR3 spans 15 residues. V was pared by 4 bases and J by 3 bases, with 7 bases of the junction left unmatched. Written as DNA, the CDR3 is TGTGCCAGCTCACAATCCGGGACAGGGTTCTACGAGCAGTACTTC. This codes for CASSQSGTGFYEQYF.

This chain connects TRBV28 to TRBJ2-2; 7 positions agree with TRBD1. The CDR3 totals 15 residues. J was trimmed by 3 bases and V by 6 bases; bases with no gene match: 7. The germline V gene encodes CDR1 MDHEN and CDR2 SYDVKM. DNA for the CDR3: TGTGCCAGCAGACCGGACAGGCTGTACACCGGGGAGCTGTTTTTT. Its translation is CASRPDRLYTGELFF.

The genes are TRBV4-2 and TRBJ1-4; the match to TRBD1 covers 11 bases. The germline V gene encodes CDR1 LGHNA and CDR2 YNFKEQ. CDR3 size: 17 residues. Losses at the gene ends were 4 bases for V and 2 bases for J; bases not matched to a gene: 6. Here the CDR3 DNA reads TGTGCCAGCAGCCGACCCGGGACAGGGGGGACTAATGAAAAACTGTTTTTT. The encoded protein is CASSRPGTGGTNEKLFF.

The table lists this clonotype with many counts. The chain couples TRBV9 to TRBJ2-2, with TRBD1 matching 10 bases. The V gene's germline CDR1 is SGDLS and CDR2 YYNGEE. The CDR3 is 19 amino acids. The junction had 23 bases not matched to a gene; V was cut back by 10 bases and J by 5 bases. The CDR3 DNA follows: TGTGCCCGTACGCCGTCCGGGACAGGGGAGGTCCTTGGAACCGGGGAGCTGTTTTTT. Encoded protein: CARTPSGTGEVLGTGELFF.

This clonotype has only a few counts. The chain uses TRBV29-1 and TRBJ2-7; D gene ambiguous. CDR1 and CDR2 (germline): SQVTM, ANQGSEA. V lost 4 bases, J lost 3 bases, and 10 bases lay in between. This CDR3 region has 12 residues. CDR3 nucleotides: TGCAGCGTTGTCACAGTTCTCTACGAGCAGTACTTC. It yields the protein CSVVTVLYEQYF.

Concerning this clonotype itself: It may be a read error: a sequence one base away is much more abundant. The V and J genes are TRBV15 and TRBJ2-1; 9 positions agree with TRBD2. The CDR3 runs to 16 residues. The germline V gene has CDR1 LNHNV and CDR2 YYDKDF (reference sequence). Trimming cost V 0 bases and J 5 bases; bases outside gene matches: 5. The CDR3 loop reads CATSRDAGGRHNEQFF. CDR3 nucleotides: TGTGCCACCAGCAGAGATGCGGGGGGGCGACACAATGAGCAGTTCTTC.

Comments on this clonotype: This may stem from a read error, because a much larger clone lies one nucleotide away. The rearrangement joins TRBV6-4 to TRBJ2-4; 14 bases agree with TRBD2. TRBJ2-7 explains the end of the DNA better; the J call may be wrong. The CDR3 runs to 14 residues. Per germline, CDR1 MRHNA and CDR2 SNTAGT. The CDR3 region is CASRETSGGAEQYF. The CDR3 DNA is TGTGCCAGCAGGGAGACTAGCGGGGGGGCCGAGCAGTACTTC.

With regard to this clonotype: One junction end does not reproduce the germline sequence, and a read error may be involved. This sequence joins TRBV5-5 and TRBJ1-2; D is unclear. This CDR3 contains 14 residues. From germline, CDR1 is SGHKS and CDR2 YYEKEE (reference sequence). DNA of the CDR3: TGTGCCAACAGCTTGGGTACAGCTAACTATGGCTACACCTTC. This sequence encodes CANSLGTANYGYTF.

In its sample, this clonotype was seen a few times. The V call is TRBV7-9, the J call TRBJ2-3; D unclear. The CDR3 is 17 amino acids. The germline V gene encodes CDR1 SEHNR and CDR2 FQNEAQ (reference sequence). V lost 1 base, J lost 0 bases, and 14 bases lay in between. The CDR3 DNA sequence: TGTGCCAGCAGCTTAGTGGTGGGATCTTCTAGCACAGATACGCAGTATTTT. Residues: CASSLVVGSSSTDTQYF.

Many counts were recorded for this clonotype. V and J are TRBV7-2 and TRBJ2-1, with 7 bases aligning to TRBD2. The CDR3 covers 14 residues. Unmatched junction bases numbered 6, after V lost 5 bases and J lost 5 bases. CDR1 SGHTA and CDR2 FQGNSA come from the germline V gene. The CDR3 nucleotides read TGTGCCAGCAGCCGCACCGGGACTAACAATGAGCAGTTCTTC. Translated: CASSRTGTNNEQFF.

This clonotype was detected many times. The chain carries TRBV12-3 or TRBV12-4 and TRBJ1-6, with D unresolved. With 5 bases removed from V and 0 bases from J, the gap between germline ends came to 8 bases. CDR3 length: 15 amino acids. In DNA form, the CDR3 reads TGTGCCAGCAGTCCCCGGCGCTCCTATAATTCACCCCTCCACTTT. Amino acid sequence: CASSPRRSYNSPLHF.

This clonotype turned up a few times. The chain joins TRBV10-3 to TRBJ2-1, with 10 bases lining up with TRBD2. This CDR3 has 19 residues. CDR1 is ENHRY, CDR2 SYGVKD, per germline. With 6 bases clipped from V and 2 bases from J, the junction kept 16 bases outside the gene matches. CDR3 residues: CAIRSISGRSSRPYNEQFF. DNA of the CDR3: TGTGCCATCAGATCTATTAGCGGGAGGAGTTCCCGGCCCTACAATGAGCAGTTCTTC.

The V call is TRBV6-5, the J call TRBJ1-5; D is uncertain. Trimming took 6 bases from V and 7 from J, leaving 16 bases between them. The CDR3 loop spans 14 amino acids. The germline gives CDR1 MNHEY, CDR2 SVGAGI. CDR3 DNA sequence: TGTGCCAGCAGGGGCCTCGGCCCTGGACAGCCCCAGCATTTT. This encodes CASRGLGPGQPQHF.